The 14 T cell receptor beta chains below were found in one sample sequenced in a study of T cell responses to AZD1222 COVID-19 vaccine. Assay: immunoSEQ multiplex PCR; the TCRdb copy retains only in-frame clones and omits some. The sample yields 110,000 to 150,000 clones, 92% seen once. The sample consisted of peripheral blood, taken on day 0 of AZD1222 vaccination. The receptors shown here come from an adult in good health.

The chain links TRBV9 to TRBJ2-3; D possibly corresponds to TRBD2 (6 bases). The CDR3 has 16 amino acids. The V and J ends lost 0 bases and 0 bases respectively, with 11 bases between them. The germline V gene has CDR1 SGDLS and CDR2 YYNGEE. As DNA, the CDR3 is TGTGCCAGCAGCGTAGCGCTGAGCGGGAGCACAGATACGCAGTATTTT. The encoded protein is CASSVALSGSTDTQYF.

V and J are TRBV6-5 and TRBJ1-2; 8 bases line up with TRBD1. CDR3 length: 13 residues. The V gene's germline CDR1 is MNHEY and CDR2 SVGAGI. Trimming cost V 2 bases and J 13 bases; bases outside gene matches: 9. CDR3: CASSYAPTGDSTF. CDR3 DNA sequence: TGTGCCAGCAGTTACGCCCCGACAGGGGACAGCACCTTC.

This sequence joins TRBV25-1 and TRBJ2-5; D may be TRBD1 or TRBD2 (5 bases each). The germline V and J ends were trimmed by 3 bases and 7 bases, with 18 bases remaining between them. Per the germline V gene, CDR1 is MGHDK and CDR2 is SYGVNS. This CDR3 region has 15 residues. The CDR3 loop reads CASSEPGRDLVTQYF. CDR3 coding DNA: TGTGCCAGCAGTGAGCCGGGACGGGATTTGGTGACCCAGTACTTC.

The rearrangement joins TRBV5-4 to TRBJ2-1, with a possible D match to TRBD2 (6 bases). Germline CDR1 and CDR2: SGHNT and YYREEE (reference sequence). The CDR3 length is 17 residues. The germline V and J ends were trimmed by 4 bases and 0 bases, with 17 bases remaining between them. The CDR3 region is CASSPKAGSSSYNEQFF. The DNA for the CDR3 is TGTGCCAGCAGCCCCAAGGCCGGGAGTAGCTCCTACAATGAGCAGTTCTTC.

This clone appeared a single time. This rearrangement joins TRBV3-1 (or the pseudogene TRBV3-2) to TRBJ1-6; D is ambiguous. Trimming removed 2 bases at V and 10 bases at J, with 18 bases between. Germline V gene sequence: CDR1 LGHDT, CDR2 YNNKEL (reference sequence). This CDR3 region has 16 residues. In DNA form, the CDR3 reads TGTGCCAGCAGCCAACTTCCCGGCAGGTCGGGATCACCCCTCCACTTT. Translation gives CASSQLPGRSGSPLHF.

The chain carries TRBV5-6 and TRBJ1-5; no reliable D call. CDR1 and CDR2 (germline): SGHDT, YYEEEE. The CDR3 extends over 15 amino acids. V was trimmed by 2 bases and J by 3 bases, leaving 12 bases between them. Written as DNA, the CDR3 is TGTGCCAGCAGCTTAGAGAGTCTCCCCAATCAGCCCCAGCATTTT. Protein product: CASSLESLPNQPQHF.

This chain's CDR3 is CASRITSGRGTQYF. CDR3 coding DNA: TGTGCCAGCAGGATCACTAGCGGGAGGGGGACCCAGTACTTC. This rearrangement joins TRBV27 to TRBJ2-5; 13 bases align to TRBD2. Germline V gene sequence: CDR1 MNHEY, CDR2 SMNVEV (reference sequence). CDR3 length equals 14 residues. V shed 6 bases and J 7 bases; nucleotides not matched to a gene: 5.

The V gene is TRBV19, the J gene TRBJ2-1, with D perhaps matching TRBD1 or TRBD2 (6 bases each). V was clipped by 4 bases and J by 5 bases, with 9 bases between them. This CDR3 contains 13 residues. Germline CDR1 and CDR2: LNHDA and SQIVND (reference sequence). The CDR3 DNA reads as TGTGCCAGTAGTAGAGGGGGGAACAATGAGCAGTTCTTC. Translation gives CASSRGGNNEQFF.

The gene calls are TRBV25-1 and TRBJ1-2; maybe TRBD1 (6 bases). The germline gives CDR1 MGHDK, CDR2 SYGVNS. CDR3 length: 14 residues. V lost 6 bases to trimming and J lost 4 bases, with 15 bases between them. DNA of the CDR3: TGTGCCAGCAGCAAGACAGGAGTTGGCTATGGCTACACCTTC. As protein: CASSKTGVGYGYTF.

J is TRBJ2-1 and V is TRBV6-4; TRBD1 or TRBD2 may be the D gene (5 bases each). Germline V lookup: CDR1 MRHNA, CDR2 SNTAGT. There are 14 residues in the CDR3. Trimming pared 1 base from V and 1 base from J, leaving 5 bases between. DNA of the CDR3: TGTGCCAGCAGTGACTGGGGGTCCTACAATGAGCAGTTCTTC. Its translation is CASSDWGSYNEQFF.

V usage is TRBV28 and J usage is TRBJ1-5; weak D call: TRBD1 (6 bases). From germline, CDR1 is MDHEN and CDR2 SYDVKM. With 5 bases removed from V and 6 bases from J, the gap between germline ends came to 14 bases. This CDR3 contains 14 residues. The CDR3 DNA sequence: TGTGCCAGCAGTCCCTCAGGGGCAGTTCAGCCCCAGCATTTT. Protein sequence: CASSPSGAVQPQHF.

The gene calls are TRBV3-1 (or the pseudogene TRBV3-2) and TRBJ1-2; 7 bases are shared with TRBD1. From germline, CDR1 is LGHDT and CDR2 YNNKEL (reference sequence). The V gene end was trimmed by 7 bases and the J gene end by 4 bases; junction bases not matched to a gene: 6. This CDR3 has 13 amino acids. The CDR3 nucleotides read TGTGCCAGCAAAGGGACAGACACCTATGGCTACACCTTC. Translated, it gives CASKGTDTYGYTF.

The rearrangement uses TRBV6-6 and TRBJ2-1; 7 bases map to TRBD2. Germline loops: CDR1 MNHNY, CDR2 SVGAGI (reference sequence). CDR3 size: 15 residues. Unmatched junction bases numbered 15, after V lost 10 bases and J lost 6 bases. CDR3 protein: CATFGRDYGSNEQFF. Here the CDR3 DNA reads TGTGCCACCTTTGGGCGGGACTACGGCTCCAATGAGCAGTTCTTC.

This chain connects TRBV7-9 to TRBJ1-2, with D tentatively TRBD1 (5 bases). CDR3 length: 13 residues. The V gene's germline CDR1 is SEHNR and CDR2 FQNEAQ (reference sequence). The V gene lost 6 bases and the J gene lost 3 bases, with 11 bases spanning the gap. The CDR3 DNA follows: TGTGCCAGCAGGGGGGAGGGACACTATGGCTACACCTTC. As protein: CASRGEGHYGYTF.